These 27 T cell receptor beta chains were sequenced from one sample in a study of post-analysis software for immune sequencing data. Study outcomes and limitations: With TRBV5-6, TRBV5-1 and TRBV20-1 included, about five TRBV segments were more frequent in patients than in controls.

Their target antigens are unknown. Carried by the TCR beta cDNA libraries were unique molecular identifiers. Each CDR3 protein gets one entry after TCRdb re-called the PCR reads with MiXCR. The top ten clones hold under 0.7% of a sample with about 800,000 distinct CDR3 sequences, 25% to 30% of them seen once. The material sequenced was blood. The receptors shown here come from a girl aged 5 to 17 with multiple sclerosis.

This clonotype was counted a single time. The chain joins TRBV7-9 to TRBJ2-4; 9 bases match TRBD1. V lost 4 bases, J lost 15 bases, and 7 bases stayed unmatched. This CDR3 has 12 amino acids. From germline, CDR1 is SEHNR and CDR2 FQNEAQ (reference sequence). The CDR3 spells CASSSVGQGLYF. In DNA, the CDR3 is TGTGCCAGCAGCTCTGTTGGACAGGGGCTGTACTTC.

The V gene is TRBV29-1, the J gene TRBJ2-1; 7 nucleotides match TRBD1. Germline CDR1 SQVTM, CDR2 ANQGSEA. J lost 2 bases, V lost 6 bases, and 7 bases had no gene match. The CDR3 is made up of 14 amino acids. CDR3: CSVARDRAYNEQFF. In DNA, the CDR3 is TGCAGCGTCGCTCGGGACAGAGCCTACAATGAGCAGTTCTTC.

This clonotype is a singleton in its sample. The chain links TRBV20-1 to TRBJ1-1, with D perhaps matching TRBD1 (6 bases). The CDR3 consists of 14 residues. Trimming left V 3 bases short and J 2 bases short, with 13 bases between. Germline assignment: CDR1 DFQATT and CDR2 SNEGSKA (reference sequence). Here the CDR3 DNA reads TGCAGTGCTAGTACGACCAGGGGAAACACTGAAGCTTTCTTT. This codes for CSASTTRGNTEAFF.

The chain joins TRBV29-1 to TRBJ2-1, with a possible D match to TRBD1 (6 bases). Germline V gives CDR1 SQVTM, CDR2 ANQGSEA. Deletions cut 5 bases from V and 4 bases from J, with 12 bases between. The CDR3 consists of 13 residues. The CDR3 DNA reads as TGCAGCGTTCTCGGACAGAATTACAATGAGCAGTTCTTC. This codes for CSVLGQNYNEQFF.

This clonotype turned up a few times. The chain is built from TRBV6-5 and TRBJ2-3; D gene uncertain. Trimming removed 1 base from V and 0 bases from J, with 17 bases in between. CDR1 is MNHEY, CDR2 SVGAGI, per germline. The CDR3 loop spans 18 amino acids. The CDR3 loop reads CASSYFPYHSPSTDTQYF. The CDR3, as DNA: TGTGCCAGCAGTTACTTCCCCTACCACAGCCCTAGCACAGATACGCAGTATTTT.

The gene calls are TRBV27 and TRBJ1-6; D is undetermined. With 6 bases removed from V and 10 bases from J, the gap between germline ends came to 13 bases. CDR3 length: 13 residues. Germline V gene data show CDR1 as MNHEY and CDR2 as SMNVEV (reference sequence). The CDR3 DNA sequence: TGTGCCAGCAGCGCCCGCGGCGGCTCACCCCTCCACTTT. As protein: CASSARGGSPLHF.

The V gene is TRBV7-2, the J gene TRBJ1-4; unclear D gene. Germline assignment: CDR1 SGHTA and CDR2 FQGNSA. The CDR3 contains 15 residues. V was clipped by 0 bases and J by 7 bases, with 12 bases between them. CDR3 in amino acids: CASSLARGRAEKLFF. The DNA of the CDR3 is TGTGCCAGCAGCTTAGCGAGAGGACGGGCTGAAAAACTGTTTTTT. Full variable domain (missing parts from reference TRBV7-2 and TRBJ1-4): GAGVSQSPSNKVTEKGKDVELRCDPISGHTALYWYRQSLGQGLEFLIYFQGNSAPDKSGLPSDRFSAERTGGSVSTLTIQRTQQEDSAVYLCASSLARGRAEKLFFGSGTQLSVL.

Only a few counts were recorded for this clonotype. V usage is TRBV29-1 and J usage is TRBJ2-5, with TRBD2 matching 7 bases. J lost 5 bases, V lost 1 base, and 10 bases had no gene match. Germline lookup yields CDR1 SQVTM and CDR2 ANQGSEA. The CDR3 is 15 amino acids. CDR3 protein: CSVEGGSLAGETQYF. CDR3 nucleotide sequence: TGCAGCGTTGAAGGCGGGAGCCTCGCCGGCGAGACCCAGTACTTC.

The rearrangement uses TRBV9 and TRBJ2-2, with TRBD2 identical over 7 bases. V dropped 8 bases and J dropped 5; count of bases not matched to a gene: 6. The CDR3 runs to 13 residues. Germline V gene sequence: CDR1 SGDLS, CDR2 YYNGEE. The CDR3 region has the DNA TGTGCCAGTTCGGTTAGCGGGACCGGGGAGCTGTTTTTT. Translated: CASSVSGTGELFF.

This clonotype appeared once. A junction end diverges from the germline sequence, so it may reflect a read error. The chain combines TRBV3-1 with TRBJ2-5, with 10 bases identical to TRBD2. The germline gives CDR1 LGHDT, CDR2 YNNKEL (reference sequence). The CDR3 extends over 17 amino acids. The CDR3 bases are TGTGTCAGCAGCCAAGATAGCCTAGCGGGAGAGGGAGAGACCCAGTACTTC. Its protein is CVSSQDSLAGEGETQYF.

This clonotype was seen only a few times. The J gene is TRBJ2-1, the V gene TRBV20-1; 8 nucleotides agree with TRBD2. The germline V gene encodes CDR1 DFQATT and CDR2 SNEGSKA (reference sequence). Trimming took 5 bases from V and 0 from J; bases not matched to a gene: 3. This CDR3 comprises 14 residues. For the CDR3, the DNA is TGCAGTGCTGGGAGCGGGAGCTCCTACAATGAGCAGTTCTTC. The encoded protein is CSAGSGSSYNEQFF.

The chain couples TRBV11-2 to TRBJ2-3; TRBD1 matches 7 bases. The CDR3 is 15 residues long. Germline V gene sequence: CDR1 SGHAT, CDR2 FQNNGV. The trim removed 4 bases at V and 5 bases at J, leaving 9 bases unmatched. The CDR3 region is CASSWIWTGQDTQYF. The CDR3 region has the DNA TGTGCCAGCAGCTGGATCTGGACAGGTCAAGATACGCAGTATTTT.

This clonotype was seen a few times. The chain combines TRBV12-3 or TRBV12-4 with TRBJ1-6, with unresolved D. V gave up 3 bases and J gave up 9 bases, with 12 bases separating them. The CDR3 is 14 amino acids. CDR3 in DNA: TGTGCCAGCAGTTTCCCTCGTCTGGGTTCACCCCTCCACTTT. This translates into CASSFPRLGSPLHF.

This clonotype turned up a few times. This chain links TRBV9 with TRBJ2-6; D possibly corresponds to TRBD2 (6 bases). Looked up from germline, CDR1 is SGDLS and CDR2 is YYNGEE. Trimming left V 3 bases short and J 4 bases short, with 17 bases between. This CDR3 is built from 17 residues. DNA for the CDR3: TGTGCCAGCAGCGCGCGGGACGGCACAAACGGGGCCAACGTCCTGACTTTC. The encoded protein is CASSARDGTNGANVLTF.

The CDR3 here is CASSTTGGYTF. CDR3 nucleotide sequence: TGTGCCAGCAGTACGACAGGGGGCTACACCTTC. The chain combines TRBV6-1 with TRBJ1-2; 7 bases line up with TRBD1. Germline loops: CDR1 MNHNS, CDR2 SASEGT. V lost 5 bases, J lost 8 bases, and 2 bases stayed unmatched. CDR3 length: 11 amino acids.

This chain connects TRBV9 to TRBJ2-1, with 9 bases identical to TRBD2. V was pared by 3 bases and J by 2 bases, with 12 bases of the junction left unmatched. This CDR3 is built from 18 residues. CDR1 is SGDLS, CDR2 YYNGEE, per germline. CDR3 DNA: TGTGCCAGCAGCGAGGGGGCTGCGCTAGCGGGGACCTACAATGAGCAGTTCTTC. It encodes CASSEGAALAGTYNEQFF.

This clonotype was observed a few times. The chain combines TRBV10-3 with TRBJ2-2; 8 bases are shared with TRBD1. Germline V CDR1 and CDR2: ENHRY, SYGVKD. The CDR3 runs 14 residues. With 6 bases clipped from V and 5 bases from J, the junction kept 5 bases outside the gene matches. The chain's CDR3 is CAIRSDRETGELFF. CDR3 in DNA: TGTGCCATCAGATCGGACAGGGAGACCGGGGAGCTGTTTTTT.

V is TRBV6-5 and J is TRBJ2-5; D is possibly TRBD1 or TRBD2 (5 bases each). The CDR3 has 15 amino acids. Germline CDR1 MNHEY, CDR2 SVGAGI. V lost 9 bases and J lost 5, with 22 bases in between. The CDR3 reads CASTVAGWDRETQYF. The CDR3 DNA reads TGTGCCAGTACGGTCGCCGGGTGGGACCGGGAGACCCAGTACTTC.

The rearrangement uses TRBV4-3 and TRBJ2-1, with TRBD2 matching over 7 bases. This CDR3 has 16 residues. Germline CDR1 is LGHNA and CDR2 is YSLEER. With V trimmed by 2 bases and J by 8 bases, 12 bases remained unmatched. The CDR3 is CASSQPGSSGFHEQFF. The CDR3 DNA sequence: TGCGCCAGCAGCCAACCCGGGTCTAGCGGTTTCCATGAGCAGTTCTTC.

The V and J genes are TRBV7-6 and TRBJ2-4; 9 bases match TRBD2. Trimming cost V 1 base and J 4 bases; bases outside gene matches: 5. The CDR3 has 16 residues. Per germline, CDR1 SGHVS and CDR2 FNYEAQ. Written as DNA, the CDR3 is TGTGCCAGCAGCTTAGGGCTAGCGGGGACAAAAAACATTCAGTACTTC. Protein product: CASSLGLAGTKNIQYF. The full variable domain, its missing parts supplied by reference TRBV7-6 and TRBJ2-4, is GAGVSQSPRYKVTKRGQDVALRCDPISGHVSLYWYRQALGQGPEFLTYFNYEAQQDKSGLPNDRFSAERPEGSISTLTIQRTEQRDSAMYRCASSLGLAGTKNIQYFGAGTRLSVL.

V gene TRBV5-1 combines with J gene TRBJ2-3; 14 bases line up with TRBD2. After removal of 4 bases from V and 3 bases from J, the junction contained 7 bases not matched to a gene. CDR1 is SGHRS, CDR2 YFSETQ, per germline. The CDR3 length is 17 residues. The CDR3 is CASSPWTSGGRTDTQYF. The CDR3 DNA reads as TGCGCCAGCAGCCCCTGGACTAGCGGGGGGAGAACAGATACGCAGTATTTT.

The V call is TRBV11-2, the J call TRBJ1-2, with D unclear. CDR1 and CDR2 (germline): SGHAT, FQNNGV. V lost 0 bases to trimming and J lost 1 base, with 15 bases between them. The CDR3 has 17 residues. CDR3 region: CASSLEGGGRFNYGYTF. The CDR3 nucleotides are TGTGCCAGCAGCTTAGAAGGCGGCGGCAGATTTAACTATGGCTACACCTTC.

This clonotype was counted between two and nine times. The gene calls are TRBV29-1 and TRBJ2-3, with D unclear. The germline V gene has CDR1 SQVTM and CDR2 ANQGSEA. With 1 base removed from V and 6 bases from J, the gap between germline ends came to 11 bases. CDR3 size: 13 residues. CDR3 region: CSVEGQLRDTQYF. The DNA for the CDR3 is TGCAGCGTTGAAGGTCAGCTTAGGGATACGCAGTATTTT.

The sample holds a few counts of this clonotype. The rearrangement joins TRBV4-3 to TRBJ2-7; D is unresolved. The DNA end favors TRBJ2-5, so the J call may be wrong. Germline CDR1 reads LGHNA; CDR2 reads YSLEER. The CDR3 spans 14 residues. DNA of the CDR3: TGCGCCAGCAGCCAAGACCCCGTTCGACAGACCCAGTACTTC. Translation gives CASSQDPVRQTQYF.

The rearrangement joins TRBV29-1 to TRBJ2-1, with TRBD1 matching 10 bases. Germline V gene data show CDR1 as SQVTM and CDR2 as ANQGSEA. V shed 7 bases and J 8 bases; nucleotides not matched to a gene: 11. This CDR3 region has 14 residues. The CDR3 DNA sequence: TGCAGCGCTCAAAGACAGGGGGCTCTGTATGAGCAGTTCTTC. This encodes CSAQRQGALYEQFF.

This chain connects TRBV5-4 to TRBJ1-1, with D uncertain. Looked up from germline, CDR1 is SGHNT and CDR2 is YYREEE (reference sequence). The CDR3 contains 13 residues. V was trimmed by 4 bases and J by 4 bases, leaving 11 bases between them. CDR3 DNA: TGTGCCAGCAGCCCCGGGTCTTTCACTGAAGCTTTCTTT. Translating gives CASSPGSFTEAFF.

The genes are TRBV5-1 and TRBJ2-1, with D possibly TRBD1 on 5 matching bases. CDR3 length: 14 amino acids. Trimming left V 1 base short and J 5 bases short, with 10 bases between. Germline-derived CDR1 and CDR2 are SGHRS and YFSETQ. For the CDR3, the DNA is TGCGCCAGCAGCTTGCAGGCCAGGGACAATGAGCAGTTCTTC. Its translation is CASSLQARDNEQFF.